The clone carrying this T cell receptor beta chain showed up many times. Using RNA transcripts as the source, TCR beta CDR3 regions were amplified. Initially, a first-round RT-PCR of the TCR CDR3 employed the HTBI primer set. MiXCR was run by TCRdb on the multiplex PCR reads, yielding one entry per CDR3 protein. Altogether fewer than 350,000 distinct CDR3 sequences are present, 15% to 20% being singletons, with the ten largest covering 45% to 50%. This specimen comes from a study of T cells in Graves' hyperthyroidism and ophthalmopathy. The sequenced sample consisted of blood. The sequence came from a woman between 45 and 60 years old with Graves' hyperthyroidism.

The CDR3 loop reads CASSSSDTQYF. CDR3 DNA: TGTGCCAGCAGTTCGTCGGATACGCAGTATTTT. The chain recombines TRBV28 with TRBJ2-3; D is unresolved. Per the germline V gene, CDR1 is MDHEN and CDR2 is SYDVKM. This CDR3 is built from 11 residues. With 4 bases removed from V and 6 bases from J, the gap between germline ends came to 5 bases.